The 5 T cell receptor beta chains below come from one sample, sequenced in a study of blood T cell repertoires in COVID-19. Profiled with immunoSEQ multiplex PCR; TCRdb holds only in-frame clones, not every one. The table records more than 60,000 clones, 82% of them present only once. Sequencing was performed on peripheral blood. Source of these receptors: a woman aged 80 or over with acute or convalescent COVID-19.

The rearrangement uses TRBV24-1 and TRBJ2-1; 11 bases fit TRBD2. This CDR3 region has 17 residues. Germline V lookup: CDR1 KGHDR, CDR2 SFDVKD. The V segment lost 4 bases and the J segment 12 bases; nucleotides outside the gene matches: 16. The chain's CDR3 is CATSESLGLAGGSRQFF. CDR3 nucleotide sequence: TGTGCCACCAGTGAATCTTTAGGGCTAGCGGGAGGCTCTCGGCAGTTCTTC.

This clone was recorded at least ten times. V is TRBV6-2 or TRBV6-3 and J is TRBJ1-2, with D maybe TRBD1 (5 bases). Germline assignment: CDR1 MNHEY and CDR2 SVGEGT. V was shortened by 5 bases and J by 4 bases, with 14 bases between the two germline ends. The CDR3 runs 14 residues. Here the CDR3 reads CASSRSGAFYGYTF. Written as DNA, the CDR3 is TGTGCCAGCAGTAGGAGCGGGGCCTTCTATGGCTACACCTTC.

The rearrangement links TRBV9 to TRBJ2-1; TRBD2 matches at 7 bases. Germline V gives CDR1 SGDLS, CDR2 YYNGEE. Trimming at V came to 3 bases and at J to 0 bases, leaving 3 bases not matched to a gene. The CDR3 is 15 amino acids. CDR3 sequence reads: CASSASGASYNEQFF. In nucleotides, the CDR3 is TGTGCCAGCAGCGCTAGCGGAGCCTCCTACAATGAGCAGTTCTTC.

The CDR3 nucleotides are TGTGCCAGCTCACCAGTGGTATCTGGACAGGGGGGTCAAGAGACCCAGTACTTC. Its protein product is CASSPVVSGQGGQETQYF. The chain recombines TRBV18 with TRBJ2-5; 10 bases are a match to TRBD1. The germline V gene has CDR1 KGHSH and CDR2 LQKENI. CDR3 length equals 18 residues. The junction had 11 bases not matched to a gene; V was cut back by 2 bases and J by 2 bases.

This chain links TRBV28 with TRBJ2-7; 9 bases line up with TRBD1. CDR3 length: 14 residues. From germline, CDR1 is MDHEN and CDR2 SYDVKM. V lost 9 bases, J lost 4 bases, and 10 bases stayed unmatched. The CDR3 nucleotides read TGTGCCAGTTTAGGGGACAGGGAGAAGTACGAGCAGTACTTC. Translating it yields CASLGDREKYEQYF.